This TCR beta chain comes out of a study of blood T cell repertoires in COVID-19. The data were produced by immunoSEQ multiplex PCR, yet TCRdb's version contains in-frame clones alone and is incomplete. The sample gives under 350,000 clones, about 92% of which show up once; 2% to 3% is in the top ten. Across roughly 25 US areas, participants ranged in age from about 18 to 89 years. All recovered Cohort 3 donors got two negative PCRs, got clearance, or saw symptom resolution. Germline CDR1 and CDR2: SQVTM and ANQGSEA. The CDR3 loop spans 16 amino acids. Trimming took 5 bases from V and 3 from J, leaving 19 bases between them.

Sample: PBMCs or T cells enriched from blood (not recorded which). The V call is TRBV29-1, the J call TRBJ1-4, with D tentatively TRBD1 (6 bases). This sequence was found in a man between 60 and 75 years old who had recovered from COVID-19. CDR3 region: CSVKQLQGESNEKLFF. CDR3 sequence (DNA): TGCAGCGTTAAACAGTTACAGGGAGAGTCTAATGAAAAACTGTTTTTT.